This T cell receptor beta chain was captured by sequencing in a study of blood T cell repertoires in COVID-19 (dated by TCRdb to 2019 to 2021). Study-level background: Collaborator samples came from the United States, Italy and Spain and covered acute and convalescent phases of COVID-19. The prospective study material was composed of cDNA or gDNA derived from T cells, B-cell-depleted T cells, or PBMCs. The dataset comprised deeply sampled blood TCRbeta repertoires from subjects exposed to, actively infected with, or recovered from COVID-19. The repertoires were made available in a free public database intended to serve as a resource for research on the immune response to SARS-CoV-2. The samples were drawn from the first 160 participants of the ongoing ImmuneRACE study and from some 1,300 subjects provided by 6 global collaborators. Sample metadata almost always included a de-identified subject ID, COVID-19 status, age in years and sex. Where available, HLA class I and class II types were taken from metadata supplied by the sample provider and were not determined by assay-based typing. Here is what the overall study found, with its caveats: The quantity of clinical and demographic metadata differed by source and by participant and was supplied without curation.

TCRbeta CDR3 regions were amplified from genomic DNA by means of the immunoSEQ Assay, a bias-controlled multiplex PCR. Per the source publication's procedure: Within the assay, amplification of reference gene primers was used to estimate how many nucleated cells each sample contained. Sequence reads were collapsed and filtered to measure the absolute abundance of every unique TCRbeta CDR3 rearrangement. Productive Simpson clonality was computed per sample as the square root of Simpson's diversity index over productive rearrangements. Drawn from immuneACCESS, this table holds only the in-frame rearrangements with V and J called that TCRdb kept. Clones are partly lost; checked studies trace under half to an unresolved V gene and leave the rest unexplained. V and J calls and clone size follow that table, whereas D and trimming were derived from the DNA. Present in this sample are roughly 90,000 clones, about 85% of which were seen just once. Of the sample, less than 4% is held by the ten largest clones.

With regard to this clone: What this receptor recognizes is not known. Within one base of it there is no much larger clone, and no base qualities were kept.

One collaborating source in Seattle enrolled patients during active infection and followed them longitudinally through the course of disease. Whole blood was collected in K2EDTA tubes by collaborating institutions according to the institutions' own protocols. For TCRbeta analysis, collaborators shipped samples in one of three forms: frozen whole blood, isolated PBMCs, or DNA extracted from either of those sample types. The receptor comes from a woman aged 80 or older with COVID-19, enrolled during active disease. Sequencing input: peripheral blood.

The CDR3 corresponds to CASSPRQGVRTQYF. The sequenced DNA is TGTGCCAGCAGTCCCCGACAGGGGGTGCGGACCCAGTACTTC. This chain joins TRBV28 to TRBJ2-5; 9 bases in between match TRBD1. Looking up the germline V gene yields CDR1 MDHEN and CDR2 SYDVKM. Trimmed from V: 5 bases; trimmed from J: 7 bases; junction bases lacking a gene match: 8. Including the terminal cysteine and phenylalanine, the CDR3 comprises 14 residues. The kept DNA is CDR3 alone, 42 bases in frame from the first base.